The clone carrying this T cell receptor (beta chain) has just a few counts. What it binds is not known. The data are from a study of response to subunit inactivated influenza vaccine. Study observations and caveats: Every seasonal influenza vaccination brings in few new T cells, the authors suggested.

TCRdb re-derived calls from the RT-PCR reads in MiXCR, one entry per CDR3 protein. The sample consists of roughly 540,000 distinct CDR3 sequences, around a quarter of them appearing once. The CDR3 sequence is 15 residues long. Losses at the gene ends were 6 bases for V and 5 bases for J; bases not matched to a gene: 7. The germline CDR1 and CDR2 sequences are MNHEY and SVGEGT. The same sample was also used in a study of T cells expressing NK-cell markers. That investigation notes: The TCR beta cDNA came from 5'RACE template switching with UMIs.

This TCR was sampled from a man aged 45 to 65 who received an inactivated influenza vaccine. This chain links TRBV6-2 or TRBV6-3 with TRBJ1-5, with TRBD1 matching 10 bases. This sample comprised CD4+ T cells sorted from PBMCs, obtained 12 days after vaccination. The CDR3 protein is CASRRTGGTYQPQHF. CDR3 sequence (DNA): TGTGCCAGCAGGAGGACAGGGGGAACATATCAGCCCCAGCATTTT.